This TCR beta chain was profiled in a study of CD8 T cells in Susac syndrome. Random hexamers served to reverse transcribe roughly 0.5 to 1 ug RNA. An immunoSEQ multiplex PCR amplified TCR beta CDR3 over 54 Vbeta and 13 Jbeta. TCRdb re-called the immunoSEQ multiplex PCR reads with MiXCR, one entry per CDR3 protein. Among 400,000 or so distinct CDR3 sequences, 75% to 90% were seen once, and the ten largest hold 0.09% to 0.15%. The CD8+ and CD4+ T cells were isolated magnetically using a negative isolation approach, whereas the TEMRA cells were enriched by FACS. Deletions cut 6 bases from V and 3 bases from J, with 24 bases between. The CDR3 runs 18 residues. Per the germline V gene, CDR1 is MNHEY and CDR2 is SMNVEV (reference sequence).

This sequence originates from a human donor with multiple sclerosis. This chain joins TRBV27 and TRBJ1-5; the D is unclear. The sequenced sample was CD8+ T cells from PBMCs. The CDR3 coding sequence is TGTGCCAGCAGCCCAGGAGGAGTGGGTTCGGGGATCAATCAGCCCCAGCATTTT. It is translated as CASSPGGVGSGINQPQHF.